The clone carrying this T cell receptor beta chain was observed a handful of times. The antigen remains unidentified. Germline V CDR1 and CDR2: LGHNA, YSLEER. The CDR3 runs 14 residues. V was clipped by 0 bases and J by 1 base, with 6 bases between them. The data stem from a study of cytomegalovirus exposure and HLA in healthy donors. Study context: As released early, the data held some 85 million unique TCRs from HLA-typed donors.

Findings of the study overall: TCR beta V- and J-gene trimming was later associated with a missense DCLRE1C variant. Despite most TCR sequences being rare, some public TCRs occurred in many donors. Rates of TCR association differed by HLA locus in a later analysis, with DRB1 highest and HLA-C lowest.

The PCR had 60 Vbeta and 13 Jbeta primers. Sequencing used immunoSEQ multiplex PCR; TCRdb keeps in-frame clones, though not all of them. The data contain some 130,000 clones, roughly four fifths of them seen just once; the ten biggest clones take up around 10%. The clonotype originates from a male donor in good health and CMV-seropositive. This chain links TRBV4-3 with TRBJ1-1; perhaps TRBD1 as D (5 bases). The source material was PBMCs. This CDR3 is CASSQEGGNTEAFF. In nucleotides, the CDR3 is TGCGCCAGCAGCCAAGAGGGGGGGAACACTGAAGCTTTCTTT.